Below are 11 T cell receptor beta chains sequenced from a single sample in a study of blood T cell repertoires in COVID-19. Method: immunoSEQ multiplex PCR; TCRdb's copy keeps in-frame clones and lacks some. The sample includes about 200,000 clones, 85% of them seen just once. Sequencing was done on a sample of PBMCs or T cells enriched from blood (not recorded which). The receptors stem from a man between 40 and 49 years old who had recovered from COVID-19.

The table lists this clone with a count of one. The chain combines TRBV28 with TRBJ2-2, with D possibly being TRBD2 (5 bases). This CDR3 contains 15 residues. The germline CDR1 and CDR2 sequences are MDHEN and SYDVKM. The ends were cut back, 1 base at V and 1 base at J, with 7 bases in the middle. The chain's CDR3 is CASSLFGRNTGELFF. DNA of the CDR3: TGTGCCAGCAGTTTATTTGGGAGGAACACCGGGGAGCTGTTTTTT.

The chain combines TRBV5-6 with TRBJ2-5; TRBD2 matches 7 bases. The CDR3 runs to 15 residues. The germline V gene has CDR1 SGHDT and CDR2 YYEEEE. Losses at the gene ends were 1 base for V and 6 bases for J; bases not matched to a gene: 9. CDR3 loop: CASSLLLAPWKTQYF. The DNA of the CDR3 is TGTGCCAGCAGCTTGTTACTAGCGCCGTGGAAGACCCAGTACTTC.

The CDR3 sequence: CASSRQKAEEKLFF. CDR3 nucleotide sequence: TGTGCCAGCTCACGCCAAAAAGCTGAAGAAAAACTGTTTTTT. V usage is TRBV18 and J usage is TRBJ1-4; D is uncertain. This CDR3 comprises 14 residues. Looked up from germline, CDR1 is KGHSH and CDR2 is LQKENI. Trimming took 4 bases from V and 8 from J, leaving 14 bases between them.

The chain joins TRBV5-1 to TRBJ2-2, with 8 bases matching TRBD1. CDR3 size: 16 residues. From germline, CDR1 is SGHRS and CDR2 YFSETQ. V trimming: 8 bases; J trimming: 0 bases; junction bases outside the gene matches: 9. This chain's CDR3 is CARFELGQANTGELFF. The CDR3 DNA is TGCGCCAGATTTGAACTGGGACAGGCGAACACCGGGGAGCTGTTTTTT.

The V gene is TRBV5-5, the J gene TRBJ1-6; a weak D match, TRBD1 (5 bases). The CDR3 is 14 amino acids. V dropped 3 bases and J dropped 5 bases, with 9 bases sitting between them. From germline, CDR1 is SGHKS and CDR2 YYEKEE (reference sequence). The CDR3 reads CASSSRGDNSPLHF. CDR3 coding DNA: TGTGCCAGCAGCTCTCGGGGGGATAATTCACCCCTCCACTTT.

This clone occurred once. The rearrangement links TRBV4-3 to TRBJ2-2, with 11 positions matching TRBD2. V lost 4 bases to trimming and J lost 4 bases; unmatched junction nucleotides: 2. Germline CDR1 LGHNA, CDR2 YSLEER. The CDR3 is 15 residues long. The chain's CDR3 is CASSPGTSGTGELFF. The DNA of the CDR3 is TGCGCCAGCAGCCCCGGGACTAGCGGCACCGGGGAGCTGTTTTTT.

This clone has just one count. The gene calls are TRBV10-3 and TRBJ1-5; D perhaps matches TRBD1 (6 bases). Germline V gene lookup returns CDR1 ENHRY and CDR2 SYGVKD. V dropped 6 bases and J dropped 4 bases, with 16 bases sitting between them. This CDR3 region has 15 residues. CDR3 in DNA: TGTGCCATCAGCGCCCTGGGGGGGCCTAATCAGCCCCAGCATTTT. Translating gives CAISALGGPNQPQHF.

This clone was detected a few times. The CDR3: CASSLSGRGANVLTF. CDR3 DNA sequence: TGCGCCAGCAGCTTGTCGGGGAGGGGGGCCAACGTCCTGACTTTC. The chain is built from TRBV5-1 and TRBJ2-6; D perhaps matches TRBD2 (6 bases). Germline V gene lookup returns CDR1 SGHRS and CDR2 YFSETQ. Trimming cost V 1 base and J 4 bases, with 9 bases left between them. The CDR3 extends over 15 amino acids.

The rearrangement joins TRBV7-2 to TRBJ2-7, with a possible D match to TRBD2 (5 bases). CDR1 is SGHTA, CDR2 FQGNSA, per germline. The CDR3 contains 14 residues. The V end was cut by 5 bases, the J end by 0 bases, with 11 bases between. CDR3 sequence reads: CASSEDWSSYEQYF. DNA for the CDR3: TGTGCCAGCAGCGAGGACTGGAGCTCCTACGAGCAGTACTTC. The entire variable domain, with the rest obtained from reference TRBV7-2 and TRBJ2-7, is as follows: GAGVSQSPSNKVTEKGKDVELRCDPISGHTALYWYRQSLGQGLEFLIYFQGNSAPDKSGLPSDRFSAERTGGSVSTLTIQRTQQEDSAVYLCASSEDWSSYEQYFGPGTRLTVT.

The chain links TRBV6-2 or TRBV6-3 to TRBJ2-3; 7 bases match TRBD1. The germline V gene encodes CDR1 MNHEY and CDR2 SVGEGT. The V segment lost 6 bases and the J segment 2 bases; nucleotides outside the gene matches: 11. This CDR3 spans 16 amino acids. The CDR3, as DNA: TGTGCCAGCAGCCGCCGGACAGGAGCTCTCACAGATACGCAGTATTTT. As protein: CASSRRTGALTDTQYF.

This chain's CDR3 is CASSIRQGLVSPLHF. The CDR3 bases are TGTGCCAGCAGTATACGACAGGGGTTGGTTTCACCCCTCCACTTT. The chain uses TRBV27 and TRBJ1-6, with 8 bases lining up with TRBD1. Germline CDR1 MNHEY, CDR2 SMNVEV (reference sequence). This CDR3 is 15 amino acids long. V was pared by 5 bases and J by 9 bases, with 9 bases of the junction left unmatched.